The subject of this entry is one T cell receptor (beta chain). The antigen is unknown. This sample was included in a study of T cell responses to AZD1222 COVID-19 vaccine. Whole-study findings and limits: Regions 160-218 and 743-854 dominated among vaccine-associated CD4 TCRs spanning spike. Only a handful of AZD1222 recipients were seropositive at baseline. Clonal diversity was possibly underestimated, and the donors were mostly white British, with more females. Variant regions that are unmutated are reportedly the target of nearly half of spike-specific TCRs.

Germline V gene sequence: CDR1 SGHRS, CDR2 YFSETQ. CDR3 length equals 15 residues. V gave up 7 bases and J gave up 9 bases; unmatched junction bases: 13. Clones were sequenced by immunoSEQ multiplex PCR, and TCRdb holds only the in-frame ones, with some missing. The table lists roughly 100,000 clones, roughly 84% of them singletons. The rearrangement links TRBV5-1 to TRBJ2-1; TRBD2 agrees at 10 bases. The sequencing here drew on peripheral blood, taken on day 0 of AZD1222 vaccination. This clonotype was obtained from an adult in good health. The CDR3 is CASSPGGTSVGEQFF. Here the CDR3 DNA reads TGCGCCAGCTCCCCGGGCGGGACTAGCGTGGGTGAGCAGTTCTTC.